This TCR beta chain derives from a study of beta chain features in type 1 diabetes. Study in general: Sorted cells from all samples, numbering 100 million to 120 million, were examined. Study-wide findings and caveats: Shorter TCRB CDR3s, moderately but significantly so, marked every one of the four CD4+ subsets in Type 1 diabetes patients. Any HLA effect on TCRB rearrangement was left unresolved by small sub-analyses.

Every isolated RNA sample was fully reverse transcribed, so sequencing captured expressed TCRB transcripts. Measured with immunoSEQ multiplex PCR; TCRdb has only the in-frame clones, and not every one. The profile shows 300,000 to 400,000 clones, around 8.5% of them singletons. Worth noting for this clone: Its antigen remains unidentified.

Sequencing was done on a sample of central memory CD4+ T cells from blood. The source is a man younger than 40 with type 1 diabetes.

CDR3 region: CASSFGEEGTGYTF. The CDR3 region has the DNA TGCGCCAGCAGCTTTGGAGAGGAGGGCACTGGCTACACCTTC. The gene calls are TRBV5-1 and TRBJ1-2, with D unresolved. From germline, CDR1 is SGHRS and CDR2 YFSETQ. The V end was cut by 2 bases, the J end by 7 bases, with 15 bases between. This CDR3 is 14 amino acids long.